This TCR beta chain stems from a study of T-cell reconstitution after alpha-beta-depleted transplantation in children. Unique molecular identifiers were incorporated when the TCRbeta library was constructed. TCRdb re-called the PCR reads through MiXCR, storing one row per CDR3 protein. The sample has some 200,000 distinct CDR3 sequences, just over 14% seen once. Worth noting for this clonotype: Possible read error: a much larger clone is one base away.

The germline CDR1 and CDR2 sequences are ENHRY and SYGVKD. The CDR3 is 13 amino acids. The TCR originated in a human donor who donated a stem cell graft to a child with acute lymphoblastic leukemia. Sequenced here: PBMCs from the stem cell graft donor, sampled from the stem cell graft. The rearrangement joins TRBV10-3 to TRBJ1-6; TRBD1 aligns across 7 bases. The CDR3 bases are TGTGCCATCGGTGAAGGGGGCCAGGGGTCCCTCCACTTT. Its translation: CAIGEGGQGSLHF.